The rows below give T cell receptor beta chains drawn from one sample of a study of coeliac disease. The protocol was immunoSEQ multiplex PCR, while the TCRdb copy is restricted to in-frame clones and leaves out a portion. The profile shows about 2,500 clones, approximately 72% of them singletons. Source material: lamina propria lymphocytes from the gut. These receptors originate from a woman in her 70s with celiac disease on a gluten-free diet. Both conserved end residues are part of each CDR3. Each record gives: V gene, J gene, clone size, D gene, CDR3 DNA, CDR3 protein. A D gene is named only where the DNA matches it firmly. Size tells how often a clone was seen (once, few, many) or the class of an expanded clone, and some rows leave it out.

v_call: TRBV11-2; j_call: TRBJ2-2; clone_size: .; d_call: TRBD2; cdr3_nt: TGTGCCAGCAGCCTACTAGCGGGGGGGAGCACCGGGGAGCTGTTTTTT; cdr3_aa: CASSLLAGGSTGELFF
v_call: TRBV2; j_call: TRBJ1-2; clone_size: .; d_call: .; cdr3_nt: TGTGCCAGCAGTGTCTTCAGTCTCGACTATGGCTACACCTTC; cdr3_aa: CASSVFSLDYGYTF
v_call: TRBV19; j_call: TRBJ2-7; clone_size: .; d_call: .; cdr3_nt: TGTGCCAGTAGTCTCGACAGCTCCTACGAGCAGTACTTC; cdr3_aa: CASSLDSSYEQYF
v_call: TRBV4-3; j_call: TRBJ2-5; clone_size: .; d_call: .; cdr3_nt: TGCGCCAGCCGATCGAGGACCGGGACTCAAGAGACCCAGTACTTC; cdr3_aa: CASRSRTGTQETQYF
v_call: TRBV2; j_call: TRBJ1-3; clone_size: .; d_call: .; cdr3_nt: TGTGCCAGCAGTGCGGGGGACGGTGGAAACACCATATATTTT; cdr3_aa: CASSAGDGGNTIYF
v_call: TRBV28; j_call: TRBJ2-7; clone_size: .; d_call: .; cdr3_nt: TGTGCCAGCAGTCTCTCAACTGTTTCCTACGAGCAGTACTTC; cdr3_aa: CASSLSTVSYEQYF
v_call: TRBV6-1; j_call: TRBJ2-5; clone_size: .; d_call: .; cdr3_nt: TGTGCCAGCAAATCTGTACAGACCTCGGAGACCCAGTACTTC; cdr3_aa: CASKSVQTSETQYF
v_call: TRBV6-6; j_call: TRBJ2-5; clone_size: few; d_call: .; cdr3_nt: TGTGCCAGCAGTTATCACGGGGGAGGGGGGACCCAGTACTTC; cdr3_aa: CASSYHGGGGTQYF
v_call: TRBV4-3; j_call: TRBJ2-1; clone_size: once; d_call: .; cdr3_nt: TGCGCCAGCAGCCAAGACAGCGGGCCGAATGAGCAGTTCTTC; cdr3_aa: CASSQDSGPNEQFF
v_call: TRBV6-5; j_call: TRBJ2-1; clone_size: .; d_call: .; cdr3_nt: TGTGCCAGCAGGCATAGCGCCCGGGCGTACAATGAGCAGTTCTTC; cdr3_aa: CASRHSARAYNEQFF
v_call: TRBV30; j_call: TRBJ1-1; clone_size: .; d_call: .; cdr3_nt: TGTGCCGGTGGACAGATTGAAGCTTTCTTT; cdr3_aa: CAGGQIEAFF
v_call: TRBV5-1; j_call: TRBJ2-3; clone_size: once; d_call: .; cdr3_nt: TGTGCCAGCAGCTTGACCGACTCCTCGTGGGGCACAGATACGCAGTATTTT; cdr3_aa: CASSLTDSSWGTDTQYF
v_call: TRBV7-2; j_call: TRBJ2-7; clone_size: .; d_call: .; cdr3_nt: TGTGCCAGCAGCAGTCACAGGGGGGGCTACGAGCAGTACTTC; cdr3_aa: CASSSHRGGYEQYF
v_call: TRBV4-3; j_call: TRBJ1-2; clone_size: .; d_call: .; cdr3_nt: TGCGCCAGCAGCCAACATAGGAAGGGGTTTGGCTACACCTTC; cdr3_aa: CASSQHRKGFGYTF
v_call: TRBV2; j_call: TRBJ2-7; clone_size: .; d_call: TRBD1; cdr3_nt: TGTGCCAGCAGCGACATCCAGGGGGCTGGCGAGCAGTACTTC; cdr3_aa: CASSDIQGAGEQYF
v_call: TRBV11-1; j_call: TRBJ1-3; clone_size: .; d_call: TRBD1; cdr3_nt: TGTGCCAGCGAACGGACAGGACGCTCTGGAAACACCATATATTTT; cdr3_aa: CASERTGRSGNTIYF
v_call: TRBV7-8; j_call: TRBJ2-1; clone_size: few; d_call: .; cdr3_nt: TGTGCCAGCAGCACCAAGTGGGCCGGGAGCAATGAGCAGTTCTTC; cdr3_aa: CASSTKWAGSNEQFF
v_call: TRBV4-3; j_call: TRBJ1-4; clone_size: .; d_call: .; cdr3_nt: TGCGCCAGCAGCCAAGTAGTAGGGGTTGCGGAAAAACTGTTTTTT; cdr3_aa: CASSQVVGVAEKLFF
v_call: TRBV5-6; j_call: TRBJ1-2; clone_size: few; d_call: TRBD1; cdr3_nt: TGTGCCAGCACCGACAGGGGAGGGGGCTACACCTTC; cdr3_aa: CASTDRGGGYTF
v_call: TRBV7-8; j_call: TRBJ2-6; clone_size: .; d_call: TRBD1; cdr3_nt: TGTGCCAGCAGCCTAGGGACAGGACTCTCTGGGGCCAACGTCCTGACTTTC; cdr3_aa: CASSLGTGLSGANVLTF
v_call: TRBV7-2; j_call: TRBJ2-1; clone_size: .; d_call: TRBD2; cdr3_nt: TGTGCCAGCAGCTTGACTAGCGGGAGGGGGAATGAGCAGTTCTTC; cdr3_aa: CASSLTSGRGNEQFF
v_call: TRBV18; j_call: TRBJ2-7; clone_size: .; d_call: .; cdr3_nt: TGTGCCAGCTCACTCTACAGGAACGAGCAGTACTTC; cdr3_aa: CASSLYRNEQYF
v_call: TRBV6-5; j_call: TRBJ1-4; clone_size: .; d_call: .; cdr3_nt: TGTGCCAGCAGTCCATCGGGACAAGATAATGAAAAACTGTTTTTT; cdr3_aa: CASSPSGQDNEKLFF
v_call: TRBV20-1; j_call: TRBJ2-1; clone_size: .; d_call: TRBD2; cdr3_nt: TGCAGTGTGCCAGCGGGGGGCCGACGGTTCTTC; cdr3_aa: CSVPAGGRRFF
v_call: TRBV9; j_call: TRBJ2-1; clone_size: .; d_call: TRBD2; cdr3_nt: TGTGCCAGCAGCGTAGACGCTGCCGCGGGGGATGAGCAGTTCTTC; cdr3_aa: CASSVDAAAGDEQFF
v_call: TRBV7-2; j_call: TRBJ2-3; clone_size: .; d_call: TRBD1; cdr3_nt: TGTGCCAGCAGCCCCGACAGGAGCGGCAGGGGGCGGTCAGATACGCAGTATTTT; cdr3_aa: CASSPDRSGRGRSDTQYF
v_call: TRBV28; j_call: TRBJ2-1; clone_size: large; d_call: .; cdr3_nt: TGTGCCAGCAGTTTAACCAGTGGTGAGCAGTTCTTC; cdr3_aa: CASSLTSGEQFF
v_call: TRBV10-1; j_call: TRBJ2-3; clone_size: .; d_call: .; cdr3_nt: TGCGCCAGCAGCCAGCCTTATCGGGGAGATACGCAGTATTTT; cdr3_aa: CASSQPYRGDTQYF
v_call: TRBV21-1; j_call: TRBJ2-2; clone_size: .; d_call: .; cdr3_nt: TGTGCCAGCAGCAAAGAGGAGGGTAGACCCGGGGAGCTGTTTTTT; cdr3_aa: CASSKEEGRPGELFF
v_call: TRBV2; j_call: TRBJ2-6; clone_size: .; d_call: TRBD1; cdr3_nt: TGTGCCGGAGGACAGGGGGCTAATGGGGCCAACGTCCTGACTTTC; cdr3_aa: CAGGQGANGANVLTF
v_call: TRBV2; j_call: TRBJ2-1; clone_size: few; d_call: TRBD2; cdr3_nt: TGTGCCAACCCGGGCTCTAGCGGGGGGCCATACAATGAGCAGTTCTTC; cdr3_aa: CANPGSSGGPYNEQFF
v_call: TRBV10-3; j_call: TRBJ2-7; clone_size: .; d_call: TRBD1; cdr3_nt: TGTGCCGGAGGACAGGGGGTCGAGCAGTACTTC; cdr3_aa: CAGGQGVEQYF
v_call: TRBV5-1; j_call: TRBJ2-1; clone_size: .; d_call: .; cdr3_nt: TGTGCCAGCAGCTTGGAGCGGGCTAACAATGAGCAGTTCTTC; cdr3_aa: CASSLERANNEQFF
v_call: TRBV5-1; j_call: TRBJ2-7; clone_size: .; d_call: TRBD1; cdr3_nt: TGCGCCAGCAGCCCACAGGGGGCCTCTTACGAGCAGTACTTC; cdr3_aa: CASSPQGASYEQYF
v_call: TRBV6-1; j_call: TRBJ2-2; clone_size: few; d_call: TRBD2; cdr3_nt: TGTGCCAGCAGTGAGGTAGCGGGGGGGCCGGAGGAGCTGTTTTTT; cdr3_aa: CASSEVAGGPEELFF
v_call: TRBV27; j_call: TRBJ2-7; clone_size: .; d_call: .; cdr3_nt: TGTGCCAGCAGTTTATCGGTGGGCTTCTCCTACGAGCAGTACTTC; cdr3_aa: CASSLSVGFSYEQYF
v_call: TRBV4-1; j_call: TRBJ2-3; clone_size: .; d_call: .; cdr3_nt: TGCGCCAGCAGCCGGCTCGGGGGAGGTCAGGATACGCAGTATTTT; cdr3_aa: CASSRLGGGQDTQYF
v_call: TRBV10-2; j_call: TRBJ1-1; clone_size: few; d_call: .; cdr3_nt: TGCGCCAGCGGGGGGGCGGTCATCACTGAAGCTTTCTTT; cdr3_aa: CASGGAVITEAFF
v_call: TRBV6-5; j_call: TRBJ2-3; clone_size: once; d_call: .; cdr3_nt: TGTGCCAGCAGTAACCCCGGAGATACGCAGTATTTT; cdr3_aa: CASSNPGDTQYF
v_call: TRBV5-1; j_call: TRBJ2-7; clone_size: few; d_call: TRBD2; cdr3_nt: TGCGCCAGCAGCTTGACAGGCAGGGAGGGCTACGAGCAGTACTTC; cdr3_aa: CASSLTGREGYEQYF
v_call: TRBV5-1; j_call: TRBJ1-4; clone_size: .; d_call: TRBD1; cdr3_nt: TGCGCCAGCAGCCCTAATTCGACAGGGATTAATGAAAAACTGTTTTTT; cdr3_aa: CASSPNSTGINEKLFF